Listed here are 28 T cell receptor beta chains from one sample, sequenced in a study of T cell changes during pregnancy in multiple sclerosis (dated by TCRdb to 2018 to 2020). The library was generated by the immunoSEQ multiplex PCR assay. TCRdb's version of the immuneACCESS table is confined to in-frame rearrangements and falls short of the full clone set. An unresolved V gene accounts for under half of the shortfall where checked; the remainder is of unknown origin. The sample table holds some 37,000 clones, of which around 90% were seen once. The biggest ten clones account for 12% of the sample. Sample: CD8+ T cells from peripheral blood mononuclear cells, taken after pregnancy. The source of these receptors is a female donor with multiple sclerosis, enrolled in a pregnancy study.

CDR3 in DNA: TGTGCCAGCAGTGAAGATAGGGACAGGGGGCAAGAGACCCAGTACTTC. Translation: CASSEDRDRGQETQYF. J is TRBJ2-5 and V is TRBV2; 11 nucleotides match TRBD1. The CDR3 has 16 residues. The ends lost 1 base at V and 2 bases at J; junction bases unmatched: 3. The germline CDR1 and CDR2 sequences are SNHLY and FYNNEI. The full variable domain, in which reference TRBV2 and TRBJ2-5 provide the parts outside the CDR3, is EPEVTQTPSHQVTQMGQEVILRCVPISNHLYFYWYRQILGQKVEFLVSFYNNEISEKSEIFDDQFSVERPDGSNFTLKIRSTKLEDSAMYFCASSEDRDRGQETQYFGPGTRLLVL.

V and J are TRBV5-1 and TRBJ2-3; 7 bases fit TRBD2. Losses at the gene ends were 3 bases for V and 4 bases for J; bases not matched to a gene: 5. This CDR3 has 14 residues. Germline CDR1 and CDR2: SGHRS and YFSETQ. The CDR3 DNA is TGCGCCAGCAGCTCCTTGGGGGGGTCAGATACGCAGTATTTT. It codes for CASSSLGGSDTQYF.

V usage is TRBV28 and J usage is TRBJ2-7, with 7 bases identical to TRBD1. CDR3 size: 11 residues. J gave up 6 bases and V 4 bases, and 0 bases lay outside the gene matches. Germline values: CDR1 MDHEN, CDR2 SYDVKM. The DNA of the CDR3 is TGTGCCAGCAGTTCAGGGGGCGAGCAGTACTTC. Translated, it gives CASSSGGEQYF.

The V gene is TRBV20-1, the J gene TRBJ2-7; D call uncertain. From germline, CDR1 is DFQATT and CDR2 SNEGSKA (reference sequence). Deletions cut 2 bases from V and 6 bases from J, with 5 bases between. This CDR3 region has 10 residues. The CDR3 spells CSARSGEQYF. The DNA of the CDR3 is TGCAGTGCTAGATCCGGCGAGCAGTACTTC.

The V and J genes are TRBV28 and TRBJ1-4; D remains unclear. Trimming left V 6 bases short and J 0 bases short, with 11 bases between. This CDR3 has 15 amino acids. CDR1 and CDR2 from the germline V gene are MDHEN and SYDVKM. This CDR3 is CASSLAGATNEKLFF. DNA of the CDR3: TGTGCCAGCAGCCTGGCAGGTGCAACTAATGAAAAACTGTTTTTT.

This sequence joins TRBV4-2 and TRBJ2-2; tentative D call: TRBD2 (5 bases). Germline assignment: CDR1 LGHNA and CDR2 YNFKEQ. V lost 1 base, J lost 6 bases, and 12 bases lay in between. The length of the CDR3 is 15 residues. Here the CDR3 reads CASSQARTVSGELFF. In DNA, the CDR3 is TGTGCCAGCAGCCAAGCGCGGACTGTGTCCGGGGAGCTGTTTTTT.

The J gene is TRBJ1-4, the V gene TRBV5-5; 7 nucleotides agree with TRBD1. The junction had 12 bases not matched to a gene; V was cut back by 7 bases and J by 6 bases. The CDR3 consists of 15 residues. From germline, CDR1 is SGHKS and CDR2 YYEKEE (reference sequence). CDR3 region: CASGEQGNMDEKLFF. In DNA form, the CDR3 reads TGTGCCAGCGGGGAACAGGGGAATATGGATGAAAAACTGTTTTTT.

V and J are TRBV27 and TRBJ2-2; 13 bases match TRBD2. The CDR3 has 18 amino acids. With 3 bases clipped from V and 1 base from J, the junction kept 5 bases outside the gene matches. Per germline, CDR1 MNHEY and CDR2 SMNVEV (reference sequence). The CDR3 coding sequence is TGTGCCAGCAGTTTCGGGACTAGCGGGGCTATGAACACCGGGGAGCTGTTTTTT. Encoded protein: CASSFGTSGAMNTGELFF.

The chain links TRBV28 to TRBJ2-2; a possible D gene is TRBD1 (6 bases). Trimming pared 5 bases from V and 0 bases from J, leaving 22 bases between. CDR3 size: 19 residues. CDR1 is MDHEN and CDR2 is SYDVKM in the germline V gene. The CDR3 here is CASSTVRTGTFANTGELFF. DNA of the CDR3: TGTGCCAGCAGTACCGTGCGGACCGGGACATTCGCGAACACCGGGGAGCTGTTTTTT. Looking up the rest from reference TRBV28 and TRBJ2-2 gives the full variable domain: DVKVTQSSRYLVKRTGEKVFLECVQDMDHENMFWYRQDPGLGLRLIYFSYDVKMKEKGDIPEGYSVSREKKERFSLILESASTNQTSMYLCASSTVRTGTFANTGELFFGEGSRLTVL.

The chain has TRBV2 and TRBJ2-1; no definite D call. The V end lost 7 bases, the J end lost 3 bases, and 7 bases lay between the germline ends. The CDR3 consists of 12 residues. The germline gives CDR1 SNHLY, CDR2 FYNNEI. The CDR3 spells CASTTYYNEQFF. In DNA form, the CDR3 reads TGTGCCAGCACTACGTACTACAATGAGCAGTTCTTC. Variable domain in full (rest from reference TRBV2 and TRBJ2-1): EPEVTQTPSHQVTQMGQEVILRCVPISNHLYFYWYRQILGQKVEFLVSFYNNEISEKSEIFDDQFSVERPDGSNFTLKIRSTKLEDSAMYFCASTTYYNEQFFGPGTRLTVL.

The gene calls are TRBV21-1 and TRBJ2-7; TRBD2, as called in the table, went unchecked against the DNA. TRBV21-1 is shown as a pseudogene. The CDR3 consists of 14 residues. CDR3 nucleotide sequence: TGTGCCAGCAGCCGACTAGCGGGGAACTACGAGCAGTACTTC. Translated: CASSRLAGNYEQYF.

The genes are TRBV5-1 and TRBJ2-3; TRBD2 aligns across 7 bases. The V gene end was trimmed by 4 bases and the J gene end by 3 bases; junction bases not matched to a gene: 8. The CDR3 contains 15 residues. CDR1 is SGHRS, CDR2 YFSETQ, per germline. This chain's CDR3 is CASSPGDSGTDTQYF. In DNA, the CDR3 is TGCGCCAGCAGCCCCGGTGATAGCGGGACAGATACGCAGTATTTT.

The chain links TRBV27 to TRBJ2-5, with unresolved D. Germline V gene data show CDR1 as MNHEY and CDR2 as SMNVEV (reference sequence). This CDR3 region has 13 residues. V lost 5 bases and J 1 base, leaving 8 bases between the germline ends. CDR3 sequence (DNA): TGTGCCAGCAGTCTCCACAGCCAAGAGACCCAGTACTTC. Translation: CASSLHSQETQYF.

V and J are TRBV7-2 and TRBJ2-7, with a tentative D call TRBD2 (5 bases). V dropped 5 bases and J dropped 6 bases, with 17 bases sitting between them. This CDR3 is 14 amino acids long. Germline CDR1 and CDR2: SGHTA and FQGNSA. The CDR3 DNA sequence: TGTGCCAGCAGCGTACGCGGACTGTCGCGCGAGCAGTACTTC. Translation gives CASSVRGLSREQYF.

The rearrangement links TRBV7-6 to TRBJ2-7; 8 positions agree with TRBD2. V dropped 2 bases and J dropped 0; count of bases not matched to a gene: 3. Germline V gene lookup returns CDR1 SGHVS and CDR2 FNYEAQ. CDR3 size: 15 residues. CDR3 nucleotide sequence: TGTGCCAGCAGCTTAAGGAGCGGGAGCTCCTACGAGCAGTACTTC. It is translated as CASSLRSGSSYEQYF.

J is TRBJ2-7 and V is TRBV7-3, with 8 bases fitting TRBD1. The trim removed 5 bases at V and 3 bases at J, leaving 3 bases unmatched. In germline, CDR1 is SGHTA, CDR2 FQGTGA. This CDR3 is 13 amino acids long. CDR3 loop: CASSTDRGYEQYF. The DNA for the CDR3 is TGTGCCAGCAGCACAGACAGGGGCTACGAGCAGTACTTC.

The rearrangement links TRBV5-4 to TRBJ2-7, with TRBD2 matching 9 bases. Germline V gene sequence: CDR1 SGHNT, CDR2 YYREEE (reference sequence). This CDR3 is built from 15 residues. The ends lost 1 base at V and 2 bases at J; junction bases unmatched: 4. The CDR3 DNA reads as TGTGCCAGCAGCTTGAAGCGGGAGGCCGCCTACGAGCAGTACTTC. Translated: CASSLKREAAYEQYF.

The chain joins TRBV23-1 to TRBJ1-3; 7 bases are a match to TRBD1. TRBV23-1 is filed as an ORF, its function uncertain. The V segment lost 2 bases and the J segment 0 bases; nucleotides outside the gene matches: 4. The CDR3 consists of 16 residues. The CDR3, as DNA: TGCGCCAGCAGTCAAGGGGACAGACTCTCTGGAAACACCATATATTTT. Amino acid sequence: CASSQGDRLSGNTIYF.

This clone is a singleton in its sample. This chain joins TRBV14 and TRBJ2-1; D unclear. Germline V lookup: CDR1 SGHDN, CDR2 FVKESK. Trimming removed 3 bases at V and 6 bases at J, with 12 bases between. This CDR3 has 14 residues. The CDR3 DNA reads TGTGCCAGCAGCCACCAGGCCCTACGCAATGAGCAGTTCTTC. Translating it yields CASSHQALRNEQFF.

The gene calls are TRBV19 and TRBJ1-5; D possibly corresponds to TRBD1 (6 bases). The V end was cut by 6 bases, the J end by 8 bases, with 20 bases between. Germline CDR1 is LNHDA and CDR2 is SQIVND (reference sequence). CDR3 length: 15 residues. The CDR3 DNA is TGTGCCAGTAGCATGGGGGAGAGGGGGACGGAGCCCCAGCATTTT. This gives the protein CASSMGERGTEPQHF.

The gene calls are TRBV28 and TRBJ2-7; the match to TRBD2 covers 7 bases. After removal of 7 bases from V and 0 bases from J, the junction contained 12 bases not matched to a gene. CDR3 length: 16 residues. Germline values: CDR1 MDHEN, CDR2 SYDVKM. DNA of the CDR3: TGTGCCAGCACTTTTGGGGGGGGAGCCCCCTCCTACGAGCAGTACTTC. It is translated as CASTFGGGAPSYEQYF.

The chain employs TRBV6-5 and TRBJ1-4, with D perhaps matching TRBD1 (5 bases). V was cut by 0 bases and J by 5 bases, with 13 bases left in between. CDR1 MNHEY and CDR2 SVGAGI come from the germline V gene. The CDR3 loop spans 16 amino acids. CDR3 region: CASSYSPGGRNEKLFF. The CDR3 DNA sequence: TGTGCCAGCAGTTACTCGCCGGGGGGGAGGAATGAAAAACTGTTTTTT.

V usage is TRBV2 and J usage is TRBJ1-2; D possibly corresponds to TRBD1 (5 bases). CDR3 length: 10 amino acids. The V end lost 11 bases, the J end lost 8 bases, and 12 bases lay between the germline ends. Germline V gene sequence: CDR1 SNHLY, CDR2 FYNNEI. CDR3 in DNA: TGTGCCGTGGCAGGGAAAGGCTACACCTTC. It yields the protein CAVAGKGYTF.

With regard to this clone: In the same sample, other DNA sequences code for this CDR3. The chain couples TRBV27 to TRBJ2-5; no firm D call. Trimming stripped 2 bases from V and 5 bases from J, with 9 bases between. The CDR3 is made up of 13 amino acids. In germline, CDR1 is MNHEY, CDR2 SMNVEV (reference sequence). As DNA, the CDR3 is TGTGCCAGCAGTTTAATCCCCGGGGAGACCCAGTACTTC. It translates to CASSLIPGETQYF.

This sequence joins TRBV15 and TRBJ1-1; a weak D match, TRBD1 (5 bases). The CDR3 is 17 residues long. V was trimmed by 0 bases and J by 2 bases, leaving 16 bases between them. Looked up from germline, CDR1 is LNHNV and CDR2 is YYDKDF (reference sequence). The CDR3 spells CATSRDRGEGKNTEAFF. Here the CDR3 DNA reads TGTGCCACCAGCAGAGATCGAGGGGAGGGGAAAAACACTGAAGCTTTCTTT.

V gene TRBV5-1 combines with J gene TRBJ1-1; D unclear. CDR3 length: 14 amino acids. The V gene lost 1 base and the J gene lost 0 bases, with 7 bases spanning the gap. Per germline, CDR1 SGHRS and CDR2 YFSETQ. The CDR3 nucleotides read TGCGCCAGCAGCTTGAAAACAGTGAACACTGAAGCTTTCTTT. Encoded protein: CASSLKTVNTEAFF.

The gene calls are TRBV18 and TRBJ2-1, with D possibly TRBD2 on 7 matching bases. CDR3 length equals 15 residues. The ends were cut back, 3 bases at V and 8 bases at J, with 17 bases in the middle. Looked up from germline, CDR1 is KGHSH and CDR2 is LQKENI. The DNA for the CDR3 is TGTGCCAGCTCACCTTTTAGGGGGGGCACCGATGAGCAGTTCTTC. This translates into CASSPFRGGTDEQFF.

The J gene is TRBJ2-3, the V gene TRBV5-1; possible D gene TRBD2, 5 bases. With 4 bases removed from V and 8 bases from J, the gap between germline ends came to 11 bases. Germline CDR1 is SGHRS and CDR2 is YFSETQ. The CDR3 is 12 amino acids. CDR3 in amino acids: CASSTDYVTQYF. The CDR3 region has the DNA TGCGCCAGCAGCACCGACTATGTTACGCAGTATTTT.